The T cell receptor beta chain described here comes from a study of TIL therapy for anti-PD-1-resistant metastatic lung cancer. At the level of the study: By whole-exome sequencing, median non-synonymous tumor mutation burden was roughly 1.6 mutations per megabase. Findings of the study overall: The baseline peripheral repertoire was partially replaced by infused TIL clonotypes that later decayed.

The libraries were made with immunoSEQ v3. Some clones are missing from TCRdb's copy, which holds only in-frame ones; the method was immunoSEQ multiplex PCR. The data hold about 57,000 clones, with 79% observed a single time. The length of the CDR3 is 14 residues. V gave up 3 bases and J gave up 6 bases; unmatched junction bases: 9. Germline CDR1 reads SGHKS; CDR2 reads YYEKEE (reference sequence). Time point here: pre-treatment sample, taken before nivolumab and TIL therapy. Patients were adults with stage 4 NSCLC. With respect to this clone: The target antigen is unknown.

The chain recombines TRBV5-5 with TRBJ2-7, with 7 bases matching TRBD1. This material consisted of blood, taken at baseline. The sequence was collected from a woman between 30 and 80 years old with non-small cell lung cancer. CDR3 region: CASSWGTEGLEQYF. Written as DNA, the CDR3 is TGTGCCAGCAGCTGGGGGACAGAGGGCCTCGAGCAGTACTTC.